Listed below are T cell receptor beta chains from one sample, sequenced in a study of T-cell reconstitution after alpha-beta-depleted transplantation in children. TCRdb passed the PCR reads through MiXCR, listing each CDR3 protein once. The table shows fewer than 700,000 distinct CDR3 sequences, with 13% occurring only once. The specimen was PBMCs, mostly from graft donor cells, collected 360 days after TCRalphabeta/CD19-depleted stem cell transplant. The receptors were gathered from a male patient between 5 and 17 years old who had a stem cell transplant for acute myeloid leukemia, so the T cells may come from the graft donor. Each CDR3 is given with its conserved first and last residue. The D gene is left open where the match is weak. Clone sizes are given selectively: once, few, many, or a class where the clone is expanded.

many 17 TRBJ2-7 TRBV28 TRBD2 CASSRGLGTSGPYEQYF TGTGCCAGCAGTAGGGGTCTCGGGACTAGCGGTCCCTACGAGCAGTACTTC
few 14 TRBJ2-3 TRBV7-2 . CASSLGLAPSAQYF TGTGCCAGCAGCTTAGGCCTAGCTCCTTCGGCGCAGTATTTT
few 10 TRBJ2-5 TRBV29-1 . CSVVGETQYF TGCAGCGTTGTCGGTGAGACCCAGTACTTC
few 18 TRBJ2-3 TRBV28 TRBD2 CASSFKPGLAGGPHTQYF TGTGCCAGCAGTTTTAAACCGGGACTAGCGGGAGGGCCGCATACGCAGTATTTT
few 13 TRBJ1-2 TRBV20-1 . CSASPGLGYGYTF TGCAGTGCTAGTCCAGGGTTGGGATATGGCTACACCTTC
. 17 TRBJ2-7 TRBV29-1 TRBD2 CSVVKLGGRAISYEQYF TGCAGCGTTGTTAAACTTGGTGGGAGGGCCATCTCCTACGAGCAGTACTTC
many 19 TRBJ2-7 TRBV7-8 TRBD2 CASSLGVTSGSFVSYEQYF TGTGCCAGCAGCTTGGGGGTCACGAGCGGGAGTTTCGTATCCTACGAGCAGTACTTC
few 14 TRBJ2-4 TRBV2 . CASSWYRAKNIQYF TGTGCCAGCAGTTGGTACAGAGCCAAAAACATTCAGTACTTC
. 12 TRBJ1-2 TRBV28 TRBD1 CASNRGGDGYTF TGTGCCAGTAACAGGGGAGGGGATGGCTACACCTTC
. 17 TRBJ2-3 TRBV4-2 . CASSQDNSGARSDTQYF TGTGCCAGCAGCCAGGACAATAGCGGCGCGAGATCAGATACGCAGTATTTT
many 17 TRBJ2-1 TRBV29-1 TRBD2 CSAPTSGRIGVYNEQFF TGCAGCGCCCCGACTAGCGGGAGAATCGGGGTGTACAATGAGCAGTTCTTC
. 14 TRBJ1-5 TRBV20-1 . CSASRQSSNQPQHF TGCAGTGCTAGTAGACAGAGTAGCAATCAGCCCCAGCATTTT
. 15 TRBJ2-3 TRBV20-1 TRBD2 CSARKIAGVPDTQYF TGCAGTGCTAGGAAAATAGCGGGAGTCCCAGATACGCAGTATTTT
. 14 TRBJ2-2 TRBV3-1 . CASSQGVLTGELFF TGTGCCAGCAGCCAAGGGGTCCTCACCGGGGAGCTGTTTTTT
. 12 TRBJ2-7 TRBV20-1 TRBD2 CSASGAGAEQYF TGCAGTGCTAGTGGGGCGGGAGCCGAGCAGTACTTC
many 13 TRBJ2-2 TRBV7-2 . CASSLDYYRELFF TGTGCCAGCAGCTTAGACTATTACCGGGAGCTGTTTTTT
many 17 TRBJ2-2 TRBV24-1 . CATSEHRTTANTGELFF TGTGCCACCAGTGAACACCGGACTACTGCGAACACCGGGGAGCTGTTTTTT
. 13 TRBJ2-5 TRBV5-6 . CASSSGSPETQYF TGTGCCAGCAGCTCAGGGTCCCCAGAGACCCAGTACTTC
. 16 TRBJ2-1 TRBV12-3/TRBV12-4 . CASSLALGVRGNEQFF TGTGCCAGCAGTTTAGCGCTGGGGGTCCGAGGGAATGAGCAGTTCTTC
many 15 TRBJ2-3 TRBV15 TRBD2 CATSREVTSGGPQYF TGTGCCACCAGCAGAGAAGTAACTAGCGGTGGTCCGCAGTATTTT
. 15 TRBJ2-3 TRBV27 TRBD2 CASSLTTSGRDTQYF TGTGCCAGCAGTCTAACCACTAGCGGGAGAGATACGCAGTATTTT
few 14 TRBJ2-7 TRBV4-2 . CASSPVTAPREQYF TGTGCCAGCAGCCCAGTCACGGCCCCCCGCGAGCAGTACTTC
few 20 TRBJ2-1 TRBV20-1 TRBD2 CSATGTSGRAKVQWMNEQFF TGCAGTGCTACCGGGACTAGCGGGAGGGCCAAAGTGCAATGGATGAATGAGCAGTTCTTC
. 16 TRBJ2-7 TRBV6-2/TRBV6-3 . CASSYFSYGSSYEQYF TGTGCCAGCAGTTACTTCTCGTACGGGAGCTCCTACGAGCAGTACTTC
few 16 TRBJ2-1 TRBV7-8 . CASSLDPLVAYNEQFF TGTGCCAGCAGCTTAGACCCGTTGGTAGCTTACAATGAGCAGTTCTTC
. 14 TRBJ2-5 TRBV20-1 TRBD1 CSVTPDRGQETQYF TGCAGTGTCACCCCCGACAGGGGACAAGAGACCCAGTACTTC
many 18 TRBJ2-3 TRBV12-3/TRBV12-4 TRBD2 CASITRGLLAGGTDTQYF TGTGCCAGCATCACTAGGGGTCTACTAGCGGGGGGCACAGATACGCAGTATTTT
. 14 TRBJ2-4 TRBV12-3/TRBV12-4 . CASSKDSPSNIQYF TGTGCCAGCAGTAAGGACAGCCCTTCCAACATTCAGTACTTC
few 14 TRBJ1-5 TRBV12-3/TRBV12-4 . CASSIPDSFQPQHF TGTGCCAGCAGCATCCCGGACAGTTTTCAGCCCCAGCATTTT
. 11 TRBJ2-7 TRBV18 . CASSLDIEQYF TGTGCCAGCTCACTCGACATCGAGCAGTACTTC
few 14 TRBJ2-7 TRBV7-6 . CASSPKDYSYEQYF TGTGCCAGCAGCCCTAAGGACTACTCCTACGAGCAGTACTTC
many 15 TRBJ1-5 TRBV28 TRBD1 CASSSSDRGGQPQHF TGTGCCAGCAGTTCTTCAGACAGGGGTGGCCAGCCCCAGCATTTT
. 17 TRBJ2-6 TRBV2 TRBD1 CASSAPGTVSGANVLTF TGTGCCAGCAGTGCCCCCGGGACAGTCTCTGGGGCCAACGTCCTGACTTTC
many 10 TRBJ1-1 TRBV29-1 . CSVAGLEAFF TGCAGCGTGGCAGGACTTGAAGCTTTCTTT
many 16 TRBJ2-5 TRBV11-2 TRBD2 CASSSGLADFLETQYF TGTGCCAGCAGCTCGGGACTAGCGGACTTTTTGGAGACCCAGTACTTC